The rows below give T cell receptor beta chains drawn from one sample of a study of blood T cell repertoires in COVID-19. Clones were read by immunoSEQ multiplex PCR, and TCRdb kept only the in-frame ones, dropping some. The sample records tens of thousands of clones, approximately 84% being singletons. The sample comprised peripheral blood. The receptor source for this set is a man at least 80 years old with COVID-19, enrolled during active disease. Each CDR3 is given with its conserved first and last residue. Each record gives: V gene, clone size, J gene, D gene, CDR3 protein, CDR3 DNA. The D gene is left open where the match is weak. Expanded clones get a size class; other rows say once, few or many, or leave the size out.

TRBV24-1,.,TRBJ1-4,.,CATSGGGDEKLFF,TGTGCCACCAGTGGCGGGGGGGACGAAAAACTGTTTTTT
TRBV5-1,.,TRBJ2-2,TRBD2,CASSPYPSGGLNTGELFF,TGCGCCAGCAGCCCCTACCCTAGCGGGGGCCTTAACACCGGGGAGCTGTTTTTT
TRBV9,.,TRBJ2-7,TRBD2,CASSGSGGSSYEQYF,TGTGCCAGCAGCGGTAGCGGGGGGAGCTCCTACGAGCAGTACTTC
TRBV7-2,.,TRBJ1-4,TRBD1,CASSLRQGEGKLFF,TGTGCCAGCAGCTTGAGGCAGGGGGAAGGAAAACTGTTTTTT
TRBV5-4,.,TRBJ1-2,.,CASRRTGPNYGYTF,TGTGCCAGCAGACGAACAGGGCCTAACTATGGCTACACCTTC
TRBV7-9,.,TRBJ1-4,.,CASSLAGDVEKLFF,TGTGCCAGCAGCTTAGCAGGGGATGTTGAAAAACTGTTTTTT
TRBV7-2,.,TRBJ2-7,.,CANSLSGAAFYEQYF,TGTGCCAACAGCTTAAGTGGGGCGGCGTTCTACGAGCAGTACTTC
TRBV7-3,.,TRBJ2-1,TRBD2,CASSFLTGTSGRTGEQFF,TGTGCCAGCAGCTTTCTAACCGGGACTAGCGGCCGAACGGGGGAGCAGTTCTTC
TRBV7-9,once,TRBJ1-2,.,CASSLDLTGGYTF,TGTGCCAGCAGCTTAGACCTAACAGGTGGCTACACCTTC
TRBV11-2,.,TRBJ1-2,.,CASSHSTGINYGYTF,TGTGCCAGCAGCCATAGTACAGGGATTAACTATGGCTACACCTTC
TRBV6-6,.,TRBJ2-1,.,CASMVAANSYNEQFF,TGTGCCAGCATGGTAGCCGCTAACTCCTACAATGAGCAGTTCTTC
TRBV12-5,.,TRBJ1-2,.,CASGLAPDGNGYTF,TGTGCTAGTGGTTTGGCCCCGGACGGGAATGGCTACACCTTC
TRBV7-9,.,TRBJ1-6,TRBD1,CASSLVARGDSPLHF,TGTGCCAGCAGCTTAGTCGCCAGGGGGGACTCACCCCTCCACTTT
TRBV7-9,.,TRBJ2-7,TRBD1,CASSSTGTGSYEQYF,TGTGCCAGCAGCTCGACGGGGACAGGGTCCTACGAGCAGTACTTC
TRBV5-1,.,TRBJ2-3,.,CASSLEQLTDTQYF,TGCGCCAGCAGCTTGGAACAGCTCACAGATACGCAGTATTTT
TRBV18,.,TRBJ2-7,.,CASSPGGFSYEQYF,TGTGCCAGCTCACCAGGGGGGTTTTCCTACGAGCAGTACTTC
TRBV5-4,.,TRBJ1-2,TRBD1,CASSLEGTGTYGYTF,TGTGCCAGCAGCTTGGAGGGGACAGGCACTTATGGCTACACCTTC
TRBV6-2/TRBV6-3,.,TRBJ1-2,TRBD1,CASSRWDRTANYGYTF,TGTGCCAGCAGTCGCTGGGACAGGACCGCTAACTATGGCTACACCTTC
TRBV7-2,.,TRBJ2-7,TRBD2,CASSLASGGYYEQYF,TGTGCCAGCAGCTTAGCTAGCGGGGGATACTACGAGCAGTACTTC
TRBV28,once,TRBJ1-5,.,CASSLRSGSNQPQHF,TGTGCCAGCAGTTTAAGGTCAGGAAGCAATCAGCCCCAGCATTTT
TRBV4-3,.,TRBJ1-2,.,CASSQDLQVPLGYTF,TGCGCCAGCAGCCAAGACCTCCAGGTCCCGTTGGGCTACACCTTC
TRBV6-5,.,TRBJ1-5,TRBD1,CASSYSSGGYQPQHF,TGTGCCAGCAGTTACTCGTCAGGGGGTTATCAGCCCCAGCATTTT
TRBV29-1,.,TRBJ2-1,.,CSVEDPRGSSYNEQFF,TGCAGCGTTGAAGATCCTAGGGGGAGCTCCTACAATGAGCAGTTCTTC
TRBV7-2,.,TRBJ1-1,.,CASSGAPGISPEAFF,TGTGCCAGCAGCGGAGCACCCGGGATTTCACCTGAAGCTTTCTTT
TRBV6-2/TRBV6-3,once,TRBJ2-4,.,CASSPRQDAKNIQYF,TGTGCCAGCAGTCCCCGACAGGACGCCAAAAACATTCAGTACTTC
TRBV7-2,.,TRBJ2-1,TRBD1,CASSAGQGDEQFF,TGTGCCAGCAGCGCGGGACAGGGCGATGAGCAGTTCTTC
TRBV5-4,.,TRBJ1-6,TRBD1,CASSLQGVYNSPLHF,TGTGCCAGCAGCCTACAGGGGGTCTATAATTCACCCCTCCACTTT
TRBV7-2,.,TRBJ1-6,TRBD1,CASSMTGGKGNSPLHF,TGTGCCAGCAGCATGACAGGGGGAAAGGGTAATTCACCCCTCCACTTT
TRBV27,.,TRBJ2-1,TRBD2,CASTLDTGGRNEQFF,TGTGCCAGCACCCTTGATACGGGGGGGAGAAATGAGCAGTTCTTC
TRBV15,.,TRBJ2-1,.,CATSSSRSYNEQFF,TGTGCCACCAGCTCCTCTCGGAGCTACAATGAGCAGTTCTTC
TRBV7-3,.,TRBJ1-6,TRBD1,CASSRTGTGNSPLHF,TGTGCCAGCAGCCGGACAGGGACGGGGAATTCACCCCTCCACTTT
TRBV5-1,.,TRBJ2-6,.,CASSYQGANVLTF,TGCGCCAGCAGCTACCAGGGGGCCAACGTCCTGACTTTC
TRBV5-1,.,TRBJ1-2,TRBD1,CASSFLTGENGYTF,TGCGCCAGCAGCTTTCTGACAGGGGAAAATGGCTACACCTTC
TRBV7-6,.,TRBJ1-4,.,CASSLAPGGTNEKLFF,TGTGCCAGCAGCTTAGCGCCCGGGGGAACTAATGAAAAACTGTTTTTT
TRBV11-3,once,TRBJ2-2,TRBD2,CASSLAGGTGELFF,TGTGCCAGCAGCTTAGCGGGGGGGACCGGGGAGCTGTTTTTT
TRBV5-6,.,TRBJ2-5,TRBD2,CASSLVISGGKETQYF,TGTGCCAGCAGCTTGGTAATTTCGGGGGGAAAAGAGACCCAGTACTTC
TRBV7-8,.,TRBJ1-2,.,CASSLRRWAGVRGYTF,TGTGCCAGCAGCCTAAGGAGGTGGGCAGGGGTGAGGGGCTACACCTTC
TRBV7-8,.,TRBJ2-3,.,CASSLWASTPDTQYF,TGTGCCAGCAGCTTATGGGCCTCAACTCCGGATACGCAGTATTTT
TRBV5-4,.,TRBJ1-1,.,CASSITGSNTEAFF,TGTGCCAGCAGCATAACAGGATCGAACACTGAAGCTTTCTTT
TRBV2,.,TRBJ1-1,TRBD1,CASSVRQGVGAFF,TGTGCCAGCAGTGTCAGACAGGGTGTCGGAGCTTTCTTT
TRBV9,.,TRBJ2-2,.,CASSTRSTGNTGELFF,TGTGCCAGCAGCACCCGATCTACAGGGAACACCGGGGAGCTGTTTTTT